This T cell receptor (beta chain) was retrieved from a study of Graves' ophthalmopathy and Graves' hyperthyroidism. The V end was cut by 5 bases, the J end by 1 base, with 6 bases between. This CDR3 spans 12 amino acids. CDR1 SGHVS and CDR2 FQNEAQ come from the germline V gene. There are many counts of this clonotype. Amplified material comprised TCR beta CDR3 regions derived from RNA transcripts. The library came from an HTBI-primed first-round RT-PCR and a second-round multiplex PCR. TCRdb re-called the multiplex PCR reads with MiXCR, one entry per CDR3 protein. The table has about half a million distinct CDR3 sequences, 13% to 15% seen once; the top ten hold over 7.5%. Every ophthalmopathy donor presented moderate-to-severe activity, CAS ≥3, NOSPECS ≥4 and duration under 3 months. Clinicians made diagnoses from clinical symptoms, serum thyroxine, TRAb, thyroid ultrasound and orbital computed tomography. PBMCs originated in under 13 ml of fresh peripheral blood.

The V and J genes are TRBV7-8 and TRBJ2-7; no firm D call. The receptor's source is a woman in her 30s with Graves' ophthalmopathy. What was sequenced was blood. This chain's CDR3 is CASSAKSYEQYF. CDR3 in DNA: TGTGCCAGCAGCGCAAAGTCCTACGAGCAGTACTTC.